The clone carrying this TCR beta chain was counted at least ten times. Its target is unknown. A single record per CDR3 protein comes from TCRdb applying MiXCR to the 5' RACE reads. This sample has some 100,000 distinct CDR3 sequences, with around 4.3% found just once. These data originate in a study of spatial heterogeneity in lung cancer. For the study at large: Within tumor regions, the number of TCR transcripts tracked closely with a T cell module score obtained from matched bulk RNA-seq. Study findings and constraints: There was tracking of ubiquitous and regional nonsynonymous mutations by the respective counts of ubiquitous and regional expanded TCRs. Intratumoral expanded alpha and beta TCR counts were found to track tumor mutation counts.

The time point here: sample taken at primary tumor resection. Samples were obtained from around 73 donors, all untreated early-stage non-small cell lung cancer patients. Trimming removed 0 bases at V and 0 bases at J, with 16 bases between. Germline values: CDR1 LNHNV, CDR2 YYDKDF (reference sequence). The CDR3 consists of 18 residues. The source was lung tumor tissue, collected at surgery. The clonotype comes from a male donor with early-stage non-small cell lung cancer. This chain links TRBV15 with TRBJ2-3; no reliable D call. The CDR3 sequence: CATSRDLPEEPSTDTQYF. CDR3 nucleotides: TGTGCCACCAGCAGAGATCTCCCCGAGGAGCCTAGCACAGATACGCAGTATTTT.